What follows are 14 T cell receptor beta chains derived from one specimen sequenced in a study of CD8 T cells in Susac syndrome. cDNA came from roughly 0.53 to 1 ug RNA primed by random hexamers. TCRdb re-called the immunoSEQ multiplex PCR reads with MiXCR, one entry per CDR3 protein. The table has a few hundred thousand distinct CDR3 sequences, about 94% seen once. Specimen: CD8+ T cells from PBMCs. Receptor source: a human donor with multiple sclerosis.

The J gene is TRBJ2-1, the V gene TRBV7-9, with D unclear. The CDR3 consists of 13 residues. Trimming took off 3 bases at V and 10 bases at J, with 13 bases between the two ends. CDR1 SEHNR and CDR2 FQNEAQ come from the germline V gene (reference sequence). Written as DNA, the CDR3 is TGTGCCAGCAGCTTGGCCCCCCGTCCGGAGCAGTTCTTC. As protein: CASSLAPRPEQFF.

The rearrangement joins TRBV4-1 to TRBJ1-2, with no clear D. The CDR3 length is 14 residues. Germline V gene sequence: CDR1 MGHRA, CDR2 YSYEKL. Trimming removed 1 base from V and 5 bases from J, with 11 bases in between. The CDR3 here is CASSQGSLGYGYTF. In DNA, the CDR3 is TGCGCCAGCAGCCAAGGTTCACTGGGTTATGGCTACACCTTC.

The chain combines TRBV3-1 with TRBJ2-3, with 9 bases that match TRBD2. Germline trimming cut 0 bases from V and 5 bases from J; bases unmatched to any gene: 12. The CDR3 covers 18 residues. The germline CDR1 and CDR2 sequences are LGHDT and YNNKEL (reference sequence). CDR3 DNA: TGTGCCAGCAGCCAAGAGCGGGGGGGCCCCTTTTCGAAAGATACGCAGTATTTT. It codes for CASSQERGGPFSKDTQYF.

This clonotype was counted a single time. V usage is TRBV6-1 and J usage is TRBJ2-5, with D unresolved. Germline lookup yields CDR1 MNHNS and CDR2 SASEGT. Trimming removed 2 bases at V and 7 bases at J, with 14 bases between. The CDR3 sequence is 14 residues long. This chain's CDR3 is CASSEWHIVVTQYF. The CDR3 DNA is TGTGCCAGCAGTGAATGGCATATAGTAGTGACCCAGTACTTC.

The rearrangement uses TRBV7-9 and TRBJ2-7; no reliable D call. Trimming removed 1 base from V and 5 bases from J, with 6 bases in between. The CDR3 has 12 amino acids. From germline, CDR1 is SEHNR and CDR2 FQNEAQ (reference sequence). CDR3 sequence (DNA): TGTGCCAGCAGCTTAGTTCCCAACGAGCAGTACTTC. This gives the protein CASSLVPNEQYF.

This sequence joins TRBV24-1 and TRBJ1-2; a possible D gene is TRBD1 (5 bases). V lost 9 bases and J 6 bases, leaving 10 bases between the germline ends. CDR1 KGHDR and CDR2 SFDVKD come from the germline V gene. The CDR3 consists of 11 residues. The CDR3 nucleotides read TGTGCCACCTCCGACAGCAATGGCTACACCTTC. It translates to CATSDSNGYTF.

This clonotype showed up just once. The chain carries TRBV5-4 and TRBJ2-7, with TRBD1 matching over 12 bases. The J segment lost 7 bases and the V segment lost 4 bases, leaving 9 bases of the junction unmatched. Germline CDR1 reads SGHNT; CDR2 reads YYREEE (reference sequence). The CDR3 is made up of 15 amino acids. CDR3 in amino acids: CASSRLGTGGMEQYF. CDR3 sequence (DNA): TGTGCCAGCAGCAGGCTGGGGACAGGGGGCATGGAGCAGTACTTC.

The J gene is TRBJ2-7, the V gene TRBV6-1; the D is unclear. This CDR3 has 13 residues. CDR1 and CDR2 (germline): MNHNS, SASEGT. V gave up 10 bases and J gave up 1 base, with 14 bases separating them. The DNA of the CDR3 is TGTGCCACTGACCCCAGCAATTCCTACGAGCAGTACTTC. It is translated as CATDPSNSYEQYF.

To note about this clonotype: The junction and the germline gene differ at one end; a read error may be behind it. V is TRBV5-5 and J is TRBJ2-1, with D uncertain. Germline V gives CDR1 SGHKS, CDR2 YYEKEE (reference sequence). CDR3 length equals 9 residues. The CDR3 here is CTSLDGRFF. The CDR3 bases are TGTACCAGCTTGGATGGAAGGTTCTTC.

The J gene is TRBJ2-1, the V gene TRBV24-1; D is uncertain. V lost 12 bases, J lost 8 bases, and 19 bases lay in between. Germline V gene data show CDR1 as KGHDR and CDR2 as SFDVKD. CDR3 length: 13 amino acids. The CDR3 here is CAVGSKADYEQFF. The CDR3 region has the DNA TGTGCCGTAGGGTCGAAGGCAGATTATGAGCAGTTCTTC.

This chain connects TRBV12-3 or TRBV12-4 to TRBJ2-6; no definite D call. This CDR3 is 14 amino acids long. Trimming pared 2 bases from V and 2 bases from J, leaving 4 bases between. This chain's CDR3 is CASSLNPGANVLTF. Written as DNA, the CDR3 is TGTGCCAGCAGTTTAAACCCTGGGGCCAACGTCCTGACTTTC.

This sequence joins TRBV15 and TRBJ2-2, with 7 bases matching TRBD1. The CDR3 covers 16 residues. V trimming: 3 bases; J trimming: 4 bases; junction bases outside the gene matches: 8. CDR1 LNHNV and CDR2 YYDKDF come from the germline V gene (reference sequence). CDR3: CATSSLTGLTTGELFF. DNA for the CDR3: TGTGCCACCAGCAGCCTGACAGGGTTAACCACCGGGGAGCTGTTTTTT.

J is TRBJ2-3 and V is TRBV20-1; 14 nucleotides match TRBD2. V gave up 6 bases and J gave up 5 bases; unmatched junction bases: 16. Germline CDR1 DFQATT, CDR2 SNEGSKA (reference sequence). The CDR3 is 18 residues long. In DNA, the CDR3 is TGCAGTGCAACGCCCCCCACGACTAGCGGGGGGGCGAAAGATACGCAGTATTTT. Amino acid sequence: CSATPPTTSGGAKDTQYF.

In this sample, this clonotype turned up once. The V gene is TRBV24-1, the J gene TRBJ2-1, with no clear D. The CDR3 is 13 residues long. CDR1 KGHDR and CDR2 SFDVKD come from the germline V gene. V shed 0 bases and J shed 9 bases, with 8 bases lying between them. CDR3 in DNA: TGTGCCACCAGTGATTTGTCGAAGGGTGAGCAGTTCTTC. Amino acid sequence: CATSDLSKGEQFF.